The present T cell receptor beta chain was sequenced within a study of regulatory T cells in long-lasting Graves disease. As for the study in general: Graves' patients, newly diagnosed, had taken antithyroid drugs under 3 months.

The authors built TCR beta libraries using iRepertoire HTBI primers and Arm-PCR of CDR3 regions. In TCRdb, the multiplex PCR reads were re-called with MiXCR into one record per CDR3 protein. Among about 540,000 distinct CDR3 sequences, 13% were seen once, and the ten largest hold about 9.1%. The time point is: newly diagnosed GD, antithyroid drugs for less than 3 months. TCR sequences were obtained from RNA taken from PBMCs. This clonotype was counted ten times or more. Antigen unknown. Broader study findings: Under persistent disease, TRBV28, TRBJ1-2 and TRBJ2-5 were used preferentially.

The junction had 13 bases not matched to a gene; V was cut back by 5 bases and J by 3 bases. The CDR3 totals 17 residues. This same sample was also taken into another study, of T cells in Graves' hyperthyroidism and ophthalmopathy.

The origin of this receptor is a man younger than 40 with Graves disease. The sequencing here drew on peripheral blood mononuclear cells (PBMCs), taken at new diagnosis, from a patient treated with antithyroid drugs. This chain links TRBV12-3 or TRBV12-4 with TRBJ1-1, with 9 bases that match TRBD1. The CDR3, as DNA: TGTGCCAGCAGTCCCCTCCCTGACAGGGGGAAGTACACTGAAGCTTTCTTT. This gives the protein CASSPLPDRGKYTEAFF.